A single sample is the source of the 27 T cell receptor beta chains below, sequenced in a study of cytomegalovirus exposure and HLA in healthy donors. Both 60 Vbeta primers and 13 Jbeta primers went into the PCR. Method: immunoSEQ multiplex PCR; TCRdb's copy keeps in-frame clones and lacks some. This sample has over 100,000 clones; 65% to 80% occur once, and the top ten carry 4% to 5%. Sequenced sample: PBMCs. These receptors were collected from a male donor in good health and CMV-seropositive.

The chain couples TRBV5-4 to TRBJ1-1; TRBD1 is a possible D gene (6 bases). The germline V and J ends were trimmed by 3 bases and 1 base, with 10 bases remaining between them. The germline V gene encodes CDR1 SGHNT and CDR2 YYREEE (reference sequence). The CDR3 runs 14 residues. CDR3 in amino acids: CASSSTGQNTEAFF. CDR3 nucleotides: TGTGCCAGCAGCTCGACGGGACAGAACACTGAAGCTTTCTTT. The full variable domain, completed using reference TRBV5-4 and TRBJ1-1, is ETGVTQSPTHLIKTRGQQVTLRCSSQSGHNTVSWYQQALGQGPQFIFQYYREEENGRGNFPPRFSGLQFPNYSSELNVNALELDDSALYLCASSSTGQNTEAFFGQGTRLTVV.

The CDR3 here is CASSLDGFTDTQYF. As DNA, the CDR3 is TGCGCCAGCAGCTTGGACGGTTTCACAGATACGCAGTATTTT. This chain connects TRBV5-1 to TRBJ2-3, with D uncertain. The germline V and J ends were trimmed by 0 bases and 2 bases, with 7 bases remaining between them. Germline V gene data show CDR1 as SGHRS and CDR2 as YFSETQ. There are 14 residues in the CDR3.

This chain links TRBV6-1 with TRBJ1-2; D is unclear. V lost 5 bases, J lost 8 bases, and 6 bases lay in between. From germline, CDR1 is MNHNS and CDR2 SASEGT. The CDR3 length is 10 residues. The CDR3 coding sequence is TGTGCCAGCAGTCGTGCGGGCTACACCTTC. Its protein product is CASSRAGYTF.

The rearrangement uses TRBV28 and TRBJ2-1, with 13 bases matching TRBD2. V dropped 2 bases and J dropped 8; count of bases not matched to a gene: 18. This CDR3 comprises 20 residues. Germline CDR1 MDHEN, CDR2 SYDVKM. CDR3 loop: CASSLGGGLAGATLPDEQFF. CDR3 DNA: TGTGCCAGCAGTTTAGGGGGAGGACTAGCGGGGGCCACCCTTCCAGATGAGCAGTTCTTC.

CDR3 DNA: TGCGCCAGCAGCTTCAGCGGGAGGACAGATACGCAGTATTTT. It yields the protein CASSFSGRTDTQYF. The chain combines TRBV5-1 with TRBJ2-3; the match to TRBD2 covers 9 bases. J was trimmed by 3 bases and V by 2 bases; bases with no gene match: 1. The germline V gene has CDR1 SGHRS and CDR2 YFSETQ. The length of the CDR3 is 14 residues.

The gene calls are TRBV7-2 and TRBJ1-6, with a possible D match to TRBD1 (6 bases). The CDR3 has 13 residues. The V and J ends lost 7 bases and 9 bases respectively, with 13 bases between them. The germline V gene has CDR1 SGHTA and CDR2 FQGNSA. The CDR3 nucleotides read TGTGCCAGCACCTTGAAGGGGGTTTCACCCCTCCACTTT. It codes for CASTLKGVSPLHF.

The rearrangement links TRBV7-3 to TRBJ1-1; D is unresolved. CDR1 SGHTA and CDR2 FQGTGA come from the germline V gene. The CDR3 has 12 amino acids. Trimming removed 2 bases from V and 3 bases from J, with 4 bases in between. CDR3 in DNA: TGTGCCAGCAGCTTATCGGACACTGAAGCTTTCTTT. This gives the protein CASSLSDTEAFF.

The gene calls are TRBV5-4 and TRBJ2-3; TRBD2 matches 7 bases. J gave up 1 base and V 5 bases, and 4 bases lay outside the gene matches. There are 14 residues in the CDR3. Germline V gene lookup returns CDR1 SGHNT and CDR2 YYREEE (reference sequence). The CDR3 DNA follows: TGTGCCAGCAGAGATCTAGCGGGCACAGATACGCAGTATTTT. Translated: CASRDLAGTDTQYF. Using reference TRBV5-4 and TRBJ2-3 for the parts outside the CDR3, the full variable domain is ETGVTQSPTHLIKTRGQQVTLRCSSQSGHNTVSWYQQALGQGPQFIFQYYREEENGRGNFPPRFSGLQFPNYSSELNVNALELDDSALYLCASRDLAGTDTQYFGPGTRLTVL.

This chain joins TRBV9 and TRBJ1-1, with 9 bases identical to TRBD1. V shed 4 bases and J 7 bases; nucleotides not matched to a gene: 11. CDR1 is SGDLS, CDR2 YYNGEE, per germline. CDR3 length: 15 amino acids. CDR3 region: CASSPTGGQGIEAFF. CDR3 DNA sequence: TGTGCCAGCAGCCCCACAGGGGGCCAAGGAATTGAAGCTTTCTTT.

This clone was seen once. The chain is built from TRBV19 and TRBJ2-7, with D possibly matching TRBD1 (6 bases). The CDR3 is made up of 18 amino acids. V lost 3 bases, J lost 0 bases, and 21 bases lay in between. From germline, CDR1 is LNHDA and CDR2 SQIVND (reference sequence). CDR3 sequence: CASSIPPPQTGSSYEQYF. The CDR3 DNA reads as TGTGCCAGTAGTATCCCTCCTCCCCAGACAGGCAGCTCCTACGAGCAGTACTTC.

The V and J genes are TRBV6-1 and TRBJ2-1; 11 nucleotides match TRBD2. This CDR3 region has 15 residues. The germline V gene has CDR1 MNHNS and CDR2 SASEGT. V shed 2 bases and J 6 bases; nucleotides not matched to a gene: 3. The CDR3 region has the DNA TGTGCCAGCAGTGAACTACTAGCGGGGGTCAATGAGCAGTTCTTC. Protein sequence: CASSELLAGVNEQFF.

This clone was seen more than once but under ten times. V gene TRBV11-2 combines with J gene TRBJ2-1; perhaps TRBD2 as D (5 bases). Germline V gene sequence: CDR1 SGHAT, CDR2 FQNNGV. V dropped 5 bases and J dropped 6 bases, with 14 bases sitting between them. The CDR3 runs to 14 residues. DNA of the CDR3: TGTGCCAGCAGCCTCCTCCGGACTTCCAATGAGCAGTTCTTC. Protein sequence: CASSLLRTSNEQFF.

The chain combines TRBV7-7 with TRBJ2-1; 9 bases line up with TRBD1. With V trimmed by 5 bases and J by 2 bases, 7 bases remained unmatched. This CDR3 has 16 amino acids. CDR1 and CDR2 (germline): SSHAT, FNYEAQ (reference sequence). CDR3 region: CASSQGTGSTYNEQFF. The CDR3, as DNA: TGTGCCAGCAGCCAAGGGACAGGGAGTACCTACAATGAGCAGTTCTTC.

The rearrangement joins TRBV28 to TRBJ1-4; D is uncertain. Trimming left V 5 bases short and J 8 bases short, with 18 bases between. CDR3 length equals 15 residues. In germline, CDR1 is MDHEN, CDR2 SYDVKM. In DNA form, the CDR3 reads TGTGCCAGCAGTCCGGACTCCTCCCTAGGGGAAAAACTGTTTTTT. Translating gives CASSPDSSLGEKLFF. Combining the CDR3 with reference TRBV28 and TRBJ1-4 gives the whole variable domain DVKVTQSSRYLVKRTGEKVFLECVQDMDHENMFWYRQDPGLGLRLIYFSYDVKMKEKGDIPEGYSVSREKKERFSLILESASTNQTSMYLCASSPDSSLGEKLFFGSGTQLSVL.

This chain's CDR3 is CASSQWGGAGTDTQYF. DNA of the CDR3: TGTGCCAGCAGCCAATGGGGGGGGGCCGGCACAGATACGCAGTATTTT. The chain recombines TRBV14 with TRBJ2-3; D is perhaps TRBD2 (7 bases). The CDR3 covers 16 residues. Trimming stripped 2 bases from V and 1 base from J, with 13 bases between. Germline-derived CDR1 and CDR2 are SGHDN and FVKESK.

The table lists this clone with a few counts. V usage is TRBV5-4 and J usage is TRBJ1-5; TRBD1 matches at 10 bases. This CDR3 spans 15 amino acids. CDR1 SGHNT and CDR2 YYREEE come from the germline V gene (reference sequence). J gave up 3 bases and V 4 bases, and 4 bases lay outside the gene matches. The CDR3 coding sequence is TGTGCCAGCAGCCCGGGACAGGGGAACAATCAGCCCCAGCATTTT. Translating it yields CASSPGQGNNQPQHF.

This CDR3 is CASSQGQGGSTEAFF. CDR3 nucleotide sequence: TGTGCCAGCAGCCAAGGACAGGGTGGGTCCACTGAAGCTTTCTTT. The chain has TRBV7-8 and TRBJ1-1, with 8 bases identical to TRBD1. Losses at the gene ends were 5 bases for V and 4 bases for J; bases not matched to a gene: 9. The CDR3 totals 15 residues. The germline CDR1 and CDR2 sequences are SGHVS and FQNEAQ.

The gene calls are TRBV28 and TRBJ2-7; D is perhaps TRBD1 (5 bases). This CDR3 has 15 amino acids. V gave up 0 bases and J gave up 5 bases, with 14 bases separating them. The germline V gene has CDR1 MDHEN and CDR2 SYDVKM. In nucleotides, the CDR3 is TGTGCCAGCAGTTTATGGGGCCAGGGTTTCCACGAGCAGTACTTC. Amino acid sequence: CASSLWGQGFHEQYF.

The J gene is TRBJ1-2, the V gene TRBV28; TRBD1 might be the D (6 bases). The CDR3 has 16 residues. The germline V and J ends were trimmed by 5 bases and 4 bases, with 20 bases remaining between them. Germline-derived CDR1 and CDR2 are MDHEN and SYDVKM. CDR3 nucleotide sequence: TGTGCCAGCAGTCGATGGGACAACCGAAAAATCTATGGCTACACCTTC. Translating gives CASSRWDNRKIYGYTF.

The rearrangement links TRBV7-3 to TRBJ2-1, with TRBD2 matching over 8 bases. Trimming took 2 bases from V and 4 from J; bases not matched to a gene: 7. CDR3 size: 16 residues. Germline CDR1 reads SGHTA; CDR2 reads FQGTGA. The CDR3 loop reads CASSLDSGSSYNEQFF. In nucleotides, the CDR3 is TGTGCCAGCAGCTTAGACAGCGGGAGTTCGTACAATGAGCAGTTCTTC.

The V gene is TRBV27, the J gene TRBJ2-7, with 7 bases aligning to TRBD1. The CDR3 length is 16 residues. V shed 6 bases, J shed 3 bases, and the junction held 14 bases outside the gene matches. Germline V gives CDR1 MNHEY, CDR2 SMNVEV (reference sequence). The CDR3, as DNA: TGTGCCAGCAGCCTAGGGCCGGGACAGCTAATCTACGAGCAGTACTTC. This encodes CASSLGPGQLIYEQYF.

The chain employs TRBV18 and TRBJ1-3; TRBD1 is a possible D gene (6 bases). The germline gives CDR1 KGHSH, CDR2 LQKENI. Trimming took 4 bases from V and 1 from J, leaving 14 bases between them. The CDR3 sequence is 16 residues long. The CDR3 DNA sequence: TGTGCCAGCTCACTAGCAGGGGCCCAGTCTGGAAACACCATATATTTT. It specifies CASSLAGAQSGNTIYF.

J is TRBJ2-1 and V is TRBV7-2, with 9 bases lining up with TRBD1. The J segment lost 8 bases and the V segment lost 1 base, leaving 6 bases of the junction unmatched. Germline V gives CDR1 SGHTA, CDR2 FQGNSA. CDR3 length: 15 amino acids. CDR3 DNA: TGTGCCAGCAGCTTAGGGACAGGGGTGTTCGATGAGCAGTTCTTC. Encoded protein: CASSLGTGVFDEQFF.

V is TRBV5-1 and J is TRBJ1-1; D is undetermined. V lost 0 bases and J lost 2, with 8 bases in between. The CDR3 totals 14 residues. Per germline, CDR1 SGHRS and CDR2 YFSETQ. The CDR3 loop is CASSLDAGNTEAFF. Here the CDR3 DNA reads TGCGCCAGCAGCTTGGACGCGGGAAACACTGAAGCTTTCTTT.

The chain employs TRBV7-9 and TRBJ1-1; TRBD1 might be the D (5 bases). Germline V lookup: CDR1 SEHNR, CDR2 FQNEAQ (reference sequence). The CDR3 has 15 residues. Trimming pared 2 bases from V and 1 base from J, leaving 11 bases between. CDR3 loop: CASSLIGGSNTEAFF. The CDR3 DNA sequence: TGTGCCAGCAGCTTAATCGGGGGATCGAACACTGAAGCTTTCTTT.

For the CDR3, the DNA is TGTGCCATCAGTGACCCGATGGCTAGCGTAGGCACAGATACGCAGTATTTT. As protein: CAISDPMASVGTDTQYF. The rearrangement links TRBV10-3 to TRBJ2-3, with D maybe TRBD2 (6 bases). Germline CDR1 is ENHRY and CDR2 is SYGVKD. Trimming shortened V by 3 bases and J by 1 base, and 17 bases separated the two germline ends. The length of the CDR3 is 17 residues.

The chain is built from TRBV19 and TRBJ2-3; D ambiguous. CDR1 is LNHDA, CDR2 SQIVND, per germline (reference sequence). This CDR3 comprises 15 residues. The V end was cut by 1 base, the J end by 1 base, with 9 bases between. CDR3 residues: CASSIGRSRTDTQYF. The DNA for the CDR3 is TGTGCCAGTAGTATAGGCAGGTCGCGCACAGATACGCAGTATTTT.